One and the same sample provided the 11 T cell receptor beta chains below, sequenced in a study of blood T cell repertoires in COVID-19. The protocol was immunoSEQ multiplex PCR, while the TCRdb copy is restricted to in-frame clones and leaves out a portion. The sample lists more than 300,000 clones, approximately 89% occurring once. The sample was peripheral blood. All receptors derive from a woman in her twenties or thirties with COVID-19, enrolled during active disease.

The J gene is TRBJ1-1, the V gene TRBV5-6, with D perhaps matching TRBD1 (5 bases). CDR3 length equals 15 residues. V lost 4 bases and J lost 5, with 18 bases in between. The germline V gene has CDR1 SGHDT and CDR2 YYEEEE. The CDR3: CASSHARRGKTEAFF. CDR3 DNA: TGTGCCAGCAGCCACGCCCGACGGGGGAAAACTGAAGCTTTCTTT.

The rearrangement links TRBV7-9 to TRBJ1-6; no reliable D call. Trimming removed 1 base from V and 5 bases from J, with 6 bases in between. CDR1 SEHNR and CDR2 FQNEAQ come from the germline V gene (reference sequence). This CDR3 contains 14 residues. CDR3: CASSLGRDNSPLHF. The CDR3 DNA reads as TGTGCCAGCAGCTTAGGTCGGGATAATTCACCCCTCCACTTT.

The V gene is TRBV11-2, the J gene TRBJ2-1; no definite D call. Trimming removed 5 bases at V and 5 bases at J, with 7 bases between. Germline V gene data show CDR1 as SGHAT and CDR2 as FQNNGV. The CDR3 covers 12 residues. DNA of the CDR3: TGTGCCAGCAGCGTGTCTAACAATGAGCAGTTCTTC. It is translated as CASSVSNNEQFF.

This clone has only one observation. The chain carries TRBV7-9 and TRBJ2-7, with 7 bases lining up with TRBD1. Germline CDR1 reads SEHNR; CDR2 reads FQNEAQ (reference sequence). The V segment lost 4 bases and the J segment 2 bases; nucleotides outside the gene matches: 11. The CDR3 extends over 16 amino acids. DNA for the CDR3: TGTGCCAGCAGCTCTCTAGACAGGGAAGCGACCTACGAGCAGTACTTC. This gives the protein CASSSLDREATYEQYF.

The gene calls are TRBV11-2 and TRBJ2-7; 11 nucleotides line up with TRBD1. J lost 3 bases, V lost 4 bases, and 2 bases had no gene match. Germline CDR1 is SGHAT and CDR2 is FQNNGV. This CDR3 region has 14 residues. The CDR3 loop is CASSSGQGDYEQYF. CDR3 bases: TGTGCCAGCAGCTCGGGACAGGGGGACTACGAGCAGTACTTC.

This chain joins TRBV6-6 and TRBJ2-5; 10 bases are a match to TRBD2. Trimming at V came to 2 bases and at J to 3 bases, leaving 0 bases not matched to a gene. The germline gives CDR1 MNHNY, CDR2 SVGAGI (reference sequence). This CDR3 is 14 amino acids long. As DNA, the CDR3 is TGTGCCAGCAGTTACGGGACTAGCGAAGAGACCCAGTACTTC. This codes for CASSYGTSEETQYF.

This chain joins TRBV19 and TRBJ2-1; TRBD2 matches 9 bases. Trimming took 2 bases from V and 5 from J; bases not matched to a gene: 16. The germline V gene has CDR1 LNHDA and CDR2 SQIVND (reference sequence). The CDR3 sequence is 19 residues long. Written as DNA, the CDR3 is TGTGCCAGTAGTATAAGAGCGGGAGGACTCGAAAAGCGCAACAATGAGCAGTTCTTC. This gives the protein CASSIRAGGLEKRNNEQFF. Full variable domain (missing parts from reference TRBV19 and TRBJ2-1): DGGITQSPKYLFRKEGQNVTLSCEQNLNHDAMYWYRQDPGQGLRLIYYSQIVNDFQKGDIAEGYSVSREKKESFPLTVTSAQKNPTAFYLCASSIRAGGLEKRNNEQFFGPGTRLTVL.

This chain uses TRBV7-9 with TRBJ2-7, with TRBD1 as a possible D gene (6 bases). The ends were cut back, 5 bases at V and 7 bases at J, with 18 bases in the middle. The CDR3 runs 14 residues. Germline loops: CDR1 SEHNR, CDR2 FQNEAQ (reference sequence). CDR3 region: CASSPANRVEEQYF. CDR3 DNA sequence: TGTGCCAGCAGCCCTGCAAACAGGGTTGAAGAGCAGTACTTC.

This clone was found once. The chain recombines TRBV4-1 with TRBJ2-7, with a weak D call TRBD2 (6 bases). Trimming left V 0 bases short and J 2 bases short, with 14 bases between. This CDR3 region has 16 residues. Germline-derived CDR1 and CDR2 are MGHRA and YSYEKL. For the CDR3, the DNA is TGCGCCAGCAGCCAAGATTCTGCGGGAACTCCCTACGAGCAGTACTTC. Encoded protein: CASSQDSAGTPYEQYF.

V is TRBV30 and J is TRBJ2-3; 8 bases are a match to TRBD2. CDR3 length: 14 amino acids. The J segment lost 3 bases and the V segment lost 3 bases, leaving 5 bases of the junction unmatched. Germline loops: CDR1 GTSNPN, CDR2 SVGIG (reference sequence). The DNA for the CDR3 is TGTGCCTGGAGGGGACTAGTTGGTACAGATACGCAGTATTTT. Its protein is CAWRGLVGTDTQYF.

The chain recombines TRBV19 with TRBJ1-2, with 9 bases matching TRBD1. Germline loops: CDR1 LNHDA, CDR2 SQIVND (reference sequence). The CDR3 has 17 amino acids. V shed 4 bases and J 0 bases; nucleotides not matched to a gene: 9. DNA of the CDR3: TGTGCCAGTAGTACCCTATGGACAGGGGAGTCTAACTATGGCTACACCTTC. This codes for CASSTLWTGESNYGYTF.